The 9 T cell receptor beta chains below come from one sample, sequenced in a study of Graves' ophthalmopathy and Graves' hyperthyroidism. Scientists amplified the TCR beta CDR3 regions from RNA transcripts. HTBI primers were employed in first-round RT-PCR, then a second-round multiplex PCR followed. TCRdb passed the multiplex PCR reads through MiXCR, listing each CDR3 protein once. The table shows around 1,000,000 distinct CDR3 sequences, with less than 45% occurring only once. Sequencing was done on a sample of peripheral blood or thyroid tissue (not recorded which). These TCRs come from an adult man with Graves' hyperthyroidism.

In nucleotides, the CDR3 is TGCGCCAGCAGCCACCCACCAGGGACGGAGACCCAGTACTTC. Amino acids: CASSHPPGTETQYF. The chain employs TRBV5-1 and TRBJ2-5, with D tentatively TRBD1 or TRBD2 (5 bases each). V was shortened by 4 bases and J by 5 bases, with 15 bases between the two germline ends. Germline V gene data show CDR1 as SGHRS and CDR2 as YFSETQ. The CDR3 length is 14 residues.

The chain employs TRBV2 and TRBJ2-5, with a possible D match to TRBD1 (5 bases). With 4 bases removed from V and 5 bases from J, the gap between germline ends came to 17 bases. The CDR3 loop spans 15 amino acids. Germline CDR1 reads SNHLY; CDR2 reads FYNNEI. CDR3 residues: CASSVGVGSRETQYF. The CDR3 DNA follows: TGTGCCAGCAGTGTAGGGGTTGGTTCGAGGGAGACCCAGTACTTC.

This clonotype appeared many times. This chain connects TRBV7-6 to TRBJ2-2, with D possibly being TRBD1 (5 bases). The CDR3 spans 15 residues. V lost 6 bases and J lost 5, with 16 bases in between. Looked up from germline, CDR1 is SGHVS and CDR2 is FNYEAQ. In DNA, the CDR3 is TGTGCCAGCAGACCCAGGGCAGGAAAAACCGGGGAGCTGTTTTTT. Its protein is CASRPRAGKTGELFF.

This sequence joins TRBV5-6 and TRBJ2-3; D is ambiguous. Trimming took off 0 bases at V and 5 bases at J, with 13 bases between the two ends. CDR1 is SGHDT, CDR2 YYEEEE, per germline. CDR3 length: 15 residues. In DNA form, the CDR3 reads TGTGCCAGCAGCTTGGGAGTTTCCAGGCAAGATACGCAGTATTTT. Translating it yields CASSLGVSRQDTQYF.

This clonotype showed up just a few times. The chain has TRBV6-5 and TRBJ1-1; D is unclear. The germline V gene encodes CDR1 MNHEY and CDR2 SVGAGI. The CDR3 loop spans 13 amino acids. Trimming removed 6 bases from V and 5 bases from J, with 13 bases in between. The CDR3 protein is CASSPFGVTEAFF. DNA for the CDR3: TGTGCCAGCAGCCCCTTTGGGGTTACTGAAGCTTTCTTT.

The chain combines TRBV7-8 with TRBJ2-2; TRBD2 agrees at 10 bases. The germline CDR1 and CDR2 sequences are SGHVS and FQNEAQ. The length of the CDR3 is 17 residues. Trimming cost V 8 bases and J 5 bases; bases outside gene matches: 14. Here the CDR3 reads CASHNDPGLAVTGELFF. CDR3 in DNA: TGTGCCAGCCACAACGACCCCGGACTAGCGGTTACCGGGGAGCTGTTTTTT.

The chain couples TRBV7-2 to TRBJ1-2; no firm D call. From germline, CDR1 is SGHTA and CDR2 FQGNSA. The CDR3 is 11 amino acids. With 3 bases removed from V and 11 bases from J, the gap between germline ends came to 10 bases. Written as DNA, the CDR3 is TGTGCCAGCAGCTTTGGGCAGGCTTACACCTTC. Protein sequence: CASSFGQAYTF.

This clonotype was observed at least ten times. The chain joins TRBV10-3 to TRBJ1-3; D is ambiguous. Germline V gene sequence: CDR1 ENHRY, CDR2 SYGVKD. This CDR3 has 10 amino acids. V lost 11 bases and J lost 6, with 8 bases in between. CDR3 loop: CAVGQNTIYF. CDR3 nucleotides: TGTGCCGTCGGGCAAAACACCATATATTTT.

Remarks on this clonotype: The CDR3 end shows no conserved phenylalanine or tryptophan, and so a read error is likely. The chain joins TRBV11-2 to TRBJ1-2; TRBD1 matches 11 bases. Germline V gene sequence: CDR1 SGHAT, CDR2 FQNNGV. V gave up 5 bases and J gave up 2 bases; unmatched junction bases: 4. This CDR3 has 15 amino acids. The CDR3, as DNA: TGTGCCAGCAGCCCGGGGACAGGGGGGAACTATGGCTACACCCTC. Encoded protein: CASSPGTGGNYGYTL.